What follows describes a single T cell receptor beta chain. Repertoires were generated with immunoSEQ multiplex PCR, while TCRdb's copy carries only in-frame clones and drops some. The table includes 150,000 to 200,000 clones, approximately 70% detected once. Germline lookup yields CDR1 LNHNV and CDR2 YYDKDF (reference sequence). The V end lost 5 bases, the J end lost 7 bases, and 18 bases lay between the germline ends. This CDR3 is 15 amino acids long. These data belong to a study of shared clonotypes between healthy human individuals. About the study: Each donor had three CD4 naive, three CD4 memory, two CD8 naive and one CD8 memory plate.

The chain links TRBV15 to TRBJ1-5, with a tentative D call TRBD1 (5 bases). The TCR originated in a man in his thirties or forties in good health. Sequencing was done on a sample of memory CD4+ T cells sorted from blood. Subset noted: CD45RA-negative fraction. In nucleotides, the CDR3 is TGTGCCACCAGCTTCCCGGGAGGGGCAGGCCAGCCCCAGCATTTT. Translating it yields CATSFPGGAGQPQHF.